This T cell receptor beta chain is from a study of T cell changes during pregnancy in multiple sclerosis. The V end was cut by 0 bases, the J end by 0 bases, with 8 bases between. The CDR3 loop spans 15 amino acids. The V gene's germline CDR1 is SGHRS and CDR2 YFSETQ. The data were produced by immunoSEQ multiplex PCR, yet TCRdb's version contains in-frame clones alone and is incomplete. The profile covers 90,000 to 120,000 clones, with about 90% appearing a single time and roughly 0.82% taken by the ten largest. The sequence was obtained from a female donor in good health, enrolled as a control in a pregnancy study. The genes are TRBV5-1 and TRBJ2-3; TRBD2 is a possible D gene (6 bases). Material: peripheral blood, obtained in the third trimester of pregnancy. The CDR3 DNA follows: TGCGCCAGCAGCTTGGGCGGGGCCAGCACAGATACGCAGTATTTT. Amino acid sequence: CASSLGGASTDTQYF.